This entry lists 27 T cell receptor beta chains sequenced from one sample in a study of response to subunit inactivated influenza vaccine. TCRdb processed the RT-PCR reads anew with MiXCR; each CDR3 protein has one entry. This sample carries over 750,000 distinct CDR3 sequences, about 20% of them seen once, and the ten largest clones take roughly 10%. The sample consisted of PBMCs from blood, taken 5 to 6 days after vaccination. Receptor source: a man aged 50-60 years who received an inactivated influenza vaccine.

The chain has TRBV6-5 and TRBJ2-1, with 10 nucleotides matching TRBD1. V was pared by 6 bases and J by 4 bases, with 9 bases of the junction left unmatched. This CDR3 contains 16 residues. Per germline, CDR1 MNHEY and CDR2 SVGAGI. Here the CDR3 reads CASRLTGTGEYNEQFF. CDR3 sequence (DNA): TGTGCCAGCAGGTTAACCGGGACAGGGGAGTACAATGAGCAGTTCTTC.

The rearrangement links TRBV7-3 to TRBJ2-1, with 13 bases fitting TRBD2. With 5 bases clipped from V and 9 bases from J, the junction kept 7 bases outside the gene matches. The CDR3 consists of 15 residues. Germline V gene lookup returns CDR1 SGHTA and CDR2 FQGTGA. DNA for the CDR3: TGTGCCAGCAGCCAAGGACTAGCGGGAGTAGGTGAGCAGTTCTTC. Protein: CASSQGLAGVGEQFF.

The chain recombines TRBV7-2 with TRBJ1-4; possible D gene TRBD1, 6 bases. There are 16 residues in the CDR3. Trimming shortened V by 1 base and J by 7 bases, and 16 bases separated the two germline ends. Germline CDR1 SGHTA, CDR2 FQGNSA. The CDR3, as DNA: TGTGCCAGCAGCTTAGTGTCTGCAGGGGCCGGTGAAAAACTGTTTTTT. This gives the protein CASSLVSAGAGEKLFF.

CDR3 protein: CASSLDSPDEQYF. For the CDR3, the DNA is TGCGCCAGCAGCTTGGATTCCCCGGACGAGCAGTACTTC. The J gene is TRBJ2-7, the V gene TRBV5-1; D not resolved. Germline CDR1 is SGHRS and CDR2 is YFSETQ. V dropped 0 bases and J dropped 5 bases, with 9 bases sitting between them. The CDR3 length is 13 residues.

This clonotype has ten or more counts. Compared with germline, one end of the junction differs, possibly owing to a read error. The V call is TRBV5-1, the J call TRBJ1-5; D is unclear. This CDR3 has 15 amino acids. Germline V gene lookup returns CDR1 SGHRS and CDR2 YFSETQ. CDR3 in DNA: TGTGCCAGCAGTTTAGATGGTTATAGCAATCAGCCCCAGCATTTT. Amino acids: CASSLDGYSNQPQHF.

In regard to this clonotype: A junction end diverges from the germline sequence, so it may reflect a read error. The chain employs TRBV29-1 and TRBJ1-4; 7 bases align to TRBD1. Germline V CDR1 and CDR2: SQVTM, ANQGSEA. This CDR3 spans 13 amino acids. The CDR3 DNA sequence: TGCAGCGTTGTGACAGGGAGAGGGGGCAAACTCTTTTTT. Translation: CSVVTGRGGKLFF.

Only a few counts were recorded for this clonotype. The chain has TRBV7-9 and TRBJ2-5; the D call may be TRBD1 or TRBD2 (6 bases each). The CDR3 is 12 residues long. Germline lookup yields CDR1 SEHNR and CDR2 FQNEAQ (reference sequence). Trimming left V 10 bases short and J 0 bases short, with 9 bases between. The CDR3: CATGGYQETQYF. Written as DNA, the CDR3 is TGTGCCACCGGGGGCTACCAAGAGACCCAGTACTTC.

This clonotype turned up a few times. One end of the junction is discordant with germline, which a read error may explain. The chain combines TRBV7-2 with TRBJ2-1, with 15 bases fitting TRBD2. CDR1 is SGHTA and CDR2 is FQGNSA in the germline V gene. The CDR3 length is 16 residues. This CDR3 is CASSWVPGLAGGGGIF. In DNA form, the CDR3 reads TGTGCCAGCAGCTGGGTCCCGGGACTAGCGGGAGGAGGGGGGATCTTC.

The chain carries TRBV27 and TRBJ2-7, with TRBD1 matching over 10 bases. V shed 5 bases and J 5 bases; nucleotides not matched to a gene: 9. The germline V gene has CDR1 MNHEY and CDR2 SMNVEV (reference sequence). There are 15 residues in the CDR3. CDR3 amino acids: CASSPSDRGQNEQYF. The CDR3 DNA reads as TGTGCCAGCAGTCCCTCTGACAGGGGGCAAAACGAGCAGTACTTC.

The sample holds many counts of this clonotype. This chain joins TRBV4-2 and TRBJ2-5; a possible D gene is TRBD1 (6 bases). The V gene lost 1 base and the J gene lost 4 bases, with 7 bases spanning the gap. The CDR3 has 13 amino acids. Germline V gene sequence: CDR1 LGHNA, CDR2 YNFKEQ. The CDR3 sequence: CASSQGRGETQYF. CDR3 DNA: TGTGCCAGCAGCCAAGGCAGGGGAGAGACCCAGTACTTC.

This chain joins TRBV19 and TRBJ1-5; 10 nucleotides agree with TRBD1. The V and J ends lost 5 bases and 5 bases, in that order; junction bases with no gene match: 6. Germline values: CDR1 LNHDA, CDR2 SQIVND (reference sequence). The CDR3 runs to 15 residues. CDR3 sequence: CASSAGTGVYQPQHF. CDR3 coding DNA: TGTGCCAGTAGTGCGGGGACAGGGGTATATCAGCCCCAGCATTTT.

The DNA for the CDR3 is TGCGCCAGCAGCTTGGGTTGGATCGACGAGCAGTACTTC. Protein product: CASSLGWIDEQYF. This sequence joins TRBV5-1 and TRBJ2-7, with D unresolved. CDR3 length: 13 residues. Trimming took 0 bases from V and 5 from J, leaving 9 bases between them. Germline V gene sequence: CDR1 SGHRS, CDR2 YFSETQ.

This clonotype was seen a handful of times. The rearrangement links TRBV12-3 or TRBV12-4 to TRBJ2-1, with 8 bases that match TRBD1. The length of the CDR3 is 14 residues. V lost 2 bases and J lost 8; bases outside the gene matches: 5. The CDR3 DNA sequence: TGTGCCAGCAGTTTAACAGGGGGTAAGGATGAGCAGTTCTTC. This translates into CASSLTGGKDEQFF.

This clonotype appeared a few times. The genes are TRBV12-3 or TRBV12-4 and TRBJ2-2; D call uncertain. With 3 bases removed from V and 0 bases from J, the gap between germline ends came to 8 bases. The CDR3 runs 15 residues. CDR3 DNA sequence: TGTGCCAGCAGTTTCGTGGGGACGAACACCGGGGAGCTGTTTTTT. Its protein product is CASSFVGTNTGELFF.

This clonotype was seen more than once but under ten times. The chain carries TRBV29-1 and TRBJ2-1; D is possibly TRBD1 or TRBD2 (7 bases each). The germline V gene encodes CDR1 SQVTM and CDR2 ANQGSEA. CDR3 length: 15 residues. The V and J ends lost 6 bases and 5 bases respectively, with 20 bases between them. The CDR3 region is CSVQVGGRGHNEQFF. The CDR3, as DNA: TGCAGCGTGCAAGTTGGGGGGAGGGGGCACAATGAGCAGTTCTTC.

The sample holds a few counts of this clonotype. The V and J genes are TRBV7-2 and TRBJ2-1; perhaps D is TRBD1 or TRBD2 (5 bases each). V lost 5 bases, J lost 9 bases, and 11 bases lay in between. The CDR3 loop spans 12 amino acids. Germline V gene sequence: CDR1 SGHTA, CDR2 FQGNSA. For the CDR3, the DNA is TGTGCCAGCAGCCTCACTAGGGGTGAGCAGTTCTTC. Amino acid sequence: CASSLTRGEQFF.

This clonotype came up a few times. This chain joins TRBV20-1 and TRBJ1-2; D might be TRBD1 (5 bases). Germline V lookup: CDR1 DFQATT, CDR2 SNEGSKA (reference sequence). V was cut by 5 bases and J by 7 bases, with 14 bases left in between. The length of the CDR3 is 12 residues. The CDR3 protein is CSAGQGLLGYTF. The CDR3 DNA sequence: TGCAGTGCTGGTCAGGGACTGCTTGGCTACACCTTC.

Only a few counts were recorded for this clonotype. This sequence joins TRBV12-5 and TRBJ1-5, with D perhaps TRBD1 (6 bases). The CDR3 totals 12 residues. V lost 5 bases, J lost 11 bases, and 13 bases lay in between. The germline CDR1 and CDR2 sequences are LGHNT and FRNRAP. The CDR3 here is CASGTSQGSQHF. CDR3 DNA: TGTGCTAGTGGTACCTCTCAGGGGTCCCAGCATTTT.

This clonotype was seen at least ten times. The chain links TRBV2 to TRBJ2-2; 8 bases match TRBD2. V shed 3 bases and J 3 bases; nucleotides not matched to a gene: 3. The CDR3 length is 15 residues. Germline V gene sequence: CDR1 SNHLY, CDR2 FYNNEI. The CDR3 DNA reads as TGTGCCAGCAGTGAGGTAGCGGGGTACACCGGGGAGCTGTTTTTT. It is translated as CASSEVAGYTGELFF.

V and J are TRBV15 and TRBJ2-3; the match to TRBD2 covers 7 bases. Germline loops: CDR1 LNHNV, CDR2 YYDKDF (reference sequence). With V trimmed by 0 bases and J by 4 bases, 13 bases remained unmatched. This CDR3 is built from 18 residues. The CDR3 sequence: CATSREGAGRPWADTQYF. The CDR3 DNA follows: TGTGCCACCAGCAGAGAAGGCGCCGGGAGGCCGTGGGCAGATACGCAGTATTTT.

This clonotype was seen a few times. V and J are TRBV25-1 and TRBJ1-3; D gene unclear. Germline V gene sequence: CDR1 MGHDK, CDR2 SYGVNS. Trimming cost V 3 bases and J 0 bases, with 6 bases left between them. This CDR3 contains 14 residues. For the CDR3, the DNA is TGTGCCAGCAGTGACCCAGACTCTGGAAACACCATATATTTT. Its protein is CASSDPDSGNTIYF.

The chain is built from TRBV12-3 or TRBV12-4 and TRBJ2-5; tentative D call: TRBD2 (5 bases). CDR3 length: 14 residues. The V end lost 3 bases, the J end lost 5 bases, and 13 bases lay between the germline ends. The CDR3 DNA is TGTGCCAGCAGTTTGACTCGGGGAAGTGAGACCCAGTACTTC. Protein sequence: CASSLTRGSETQYF.

The J gene is TRBJ2-5, the V gene TRBV4-3; a weak D match, TRBD1 (6 bases). This CDR3 has 15 residues. The V end lost 2 bases, the J end lost 5 bases, and 15 bases lay between the germline ends. CDR1 is LGHNA and CDR2 is YSLEER in the germline V gene. DNA for the CDR3: TGCGCCAGCAGCCAAATTACAGGGTTTGGGGAGACCCAGTACTTC. Translation: CASSQITGFGETQYF.

V is TRBV4-2 and J is TRBJ2-5; D uncertain. Trimming took off 0 bases at V and 4 bases at J, with 9 bases between the two ends. CDR1 and CDR2 (germline): LGHNA, YNFKEQ. There are 14 residues in the CDR3. In nucleotides, the CDR3 is TGTGCCAGCAGCCAAGACAAGCGCGGAGAGACCCAGTACTTC. Translation gives CASSQDKRGETQYF.

The rearrangement links TRBV6-1 to TRBJ2-1; 9 positions match TRBD2. The CDR3 sequence is 15 residues long. Trimming removed 7 bases from V and 3 bases from J; junction bases left unmatched: 7. CDR1 and CDR2 (germline): MNHNS, SASEGT. CDR3 in DNA: TGTGCCAGCAACACCGGGACTAGCATCTACAATGAGCAGTTCTTC. Its translation is CASNTGTSIYNEQFF.

This clonotype was picked up a small number of times. The chain couples TRBV9 to TRBJ1-5; 8 bases agree with TRBD1. Looked up from germline, CDR1 is SGDLS and CDR2 is YYNGEE. CDR3 length equals 15 residues. With 3 bases clipped from V and 5 bases from J, the junction kept 7 bases outside the gene matches. In nucleotides, the CDR3 is TGTGCCAGCAGCGCCTCTGGACAGGGAGATCAGCCCCAGCATTTT. Residues: CASSASGQGDQPQHF.

This chain links TRBV5-1 with TRBJ2-2; D unresolved. The CDR3 loop spans 13 amino acids. Germline V gene sequence: CDR1 SGHRS, CDR2 YFSETQ. Trimming removed 5 bases from V and 7 bases from J, with 12 bases in between. For the CDR3, the DNA is TGCGCCAGCAGGCAACAGACGGGCGGGGAGCTGTTTTTT. It specifies CASRQQTGGELFF.